The 3 T cell receptor beta chains below come from one sample, sequenced in a study of CD8+CD57+ T cells in acquired aplastic anemia. Patients sequenced had flow cytometry evidence of CD8+CD57+ cell expansion. The TCR beta profiling, which covered VDJ combination and CDR3 sequence, was carried out using genomic DNA as the template. TCRdb analysed the reads with MiXCR anew, one entry per CDR3 protein. This sample yields fewer than 200,000 distinct CDR3 sequences, of which 48% are seen a single time; around 1.8% belongs to the top ten. Sequencing used sorted CD4+, CD8+, or CD8+CD57+ T cells (not recorded which) from PBMCs. The receptors were sampled from a human donor with aplastic anemia.

This clonotype was counted at least ten times. The chain is built from TRBV7-6 and TRBJ2-7, with D perhaps TRBD2 (5 bases). Germline V gene data show CDR1 as SGHVS and CDR2 as FNYEAQ. CDR3 length equals 15 residues. Trimming stripped 1 base from V and 3 bases from J, with 13 bases between. The CDR3 sequence: CASSLGLALHYEQYF. CDR3 nucleotide sequence: TGTGCCAGCAGCTTAGGGTTAGCGCTTCACTACGAGCAGTACTTC.

This clonotype was seen a handful of times. The V call is TRBV18, the J call TRBJ2-3; no firm D call. Trimming took 4 bases from V and 0 from J, leaving 11 bases between them. The CDR3 has 15 residues. Germline lookup yields CDR1 KGHSH and CDR2 LQKENI. CDR3 bases: TGTGCCAGCTCACGGAACCATCCGAGCACAGATACGCAGTATTTT. Its protein product is CASSRNHPSTDTQYF.

This clonotype was recorded many times. The genes are TRBV12-3 or TRBV12-4 and TRBJ1-1; D not certain. The length of the CDR3 is 16 residues. Trimming removed 3 bases at V and 3 bases at J, with 17 bases between. In DNA, the CDR3 is TGTGCCAGCAGTTTCCTGGCTCCCCTCAGCGACACTGAAGCTTTCTTT. Translating gives CASSFLAPLSDTEAFF.